These 4 T cell receptor beta chains originate from one sample sequenced in a study of cytomegalovirus exposure and HLA in healthy donors. Sequenced by immunoSEQ multiplex PCR; TCRdb stores in-frame clones only, minus some. The sample includes a few hundred thousand clones, approximately 86% of them seen just once. Sample: PBMCs. These receptors were collected from a woman between 18 and 29 years old in good health and CMV-seronegative.

The J gene is TRBJ1-5, the V gene TRBV28; D is unresolved. Germline V gene lookup returns CDR1 MDHEN and CDR2 SYDVKM. CDR3 length: 17 amino acids. V lost 6 bases and J 4 bases, leaving 22 bases between the germline ends. CDR3 amino acids: CASRYRRVYSPNQPQHF. CDR3 bases: TGTGCCAGCAGATATCGACGGGTCTACTCACCGAATCAGCCCCAGCATTTT.

This clone showed up just once. V is TRBV5-8 and J is TRBJ2-7; D possibly corresponds to TRBD1 (5 bases). The CDR3 has 13 residues. Per the germline V gene, CDR1 is SGHTS and CDR2 is YDEGEE. V gave up 0 bases and J gave up 5 bases, with 9 bases separating them. CDR3 nucleotide sequence: TGTGCCAGCAGCTTGGGCCAGGGTGACGAGCAGTACTTC. This translates into CASSLGQGDEQYF. Looking up the rest from reference TRBV5-8 and TRBJ2-7 gives the full variable domain: EAGVTQSPTHLIKTRGQQATLRCSPISGHTSVYWYQQALGLGLQFLLWYDEGEERNRGNFPPRFSGRQFPNYSSELNVNALELEDSALYLCASSLGQGDEQYFGPGTRLTVT.

The chain employs TRBV6-5 and TRBJ2-3; no clear D. CDR1 and CDR2 (germline): MNHEY, SVGAGI. This CDR3 is 12 amino acids long. The V end lost 4 bases, the J end lost 3 bases, and 5 bases lay between the germline ends. CDR3 sequence (DNA): TGTGCCAGCAGTTCCCTGACAGATACGCAGTATTTT. This codes for CASSSLTDTQYF.

This clone appeared a single time. The chain has TRBV28 and TRBJ2-1, with D possibly being TRBD1 (6 bases). There are 15 residues in the CDR3. Per the germline V gene, CDR1 is MDHEN and CDR2 is SYDVKM. Trimming took 6 bases from V and 2 from J, leaving 14 bases between them. Here the CDR3 reads CASSRDRPPYNEQFF. CDR3 coding DNA: TGTGCCAGCAGCCGAGACAGGCCACCCTACAATGAGCAGTTCTTC.